This is a list of T cell receptor beta chains from one sample in a study of shared T cell receptors in the human thymus. Data came from immunoSEQ multiplex PCR; TCRdb stores just in-frame clones and leaves some out. The profile shows 600,000 or so clones, approximately 87% of them singletons. The sample was also linked to a second study, of human thymus T cells.

The specimen sequenced was thymocytes. The source of these receptors is a boy in the first two years of life with a congenital heart defect. Each CDR3 is given with its conserved first and last residue. D genes are given only for firm matches. Clone size is stated in some rows and not others, as once, few, many or a class when expanded.

abundance: once
d_gene: -
v_gene: TRBV7-9
j_gene: TRBJ2-7
CDR3aa: CASSLANKGEQYF
CDR3nt: TGTGCCAGCAGCTTAGCGAACAAGGGGGAGCAGTACTTC

abundance: few
d_gene: TRBD1
v_gene: TRBV6-1
j_gene: TRBJ1-5
CDR3aa: CASSELPGGIPRNQPQHF
CDR3nt: TGTGCCAGCAGTGAACTGCCAGGGGGAATTCCCCGCAATCAGCCCCAGCATTTT

abundance: -
d_gene: -
v_gene: TRBV6-1
j_gene: TRBJ1-4
CDR3aa: CASSEPAGWYEKLFF
CDR3nt: TGTGCCAGCAGTGAACCGGCAGGGTGGTATGAAAAACTGTTTTTT

abundance: -
d_gene: TRBD1
v_gene: TRBV5-1
j_gene: TRBJ1-1
CDR3aa: CASSLFEGAGTEAFF
CDR3nt: TGCGCCAGCAGCTTGTTTGAGGGGGCCGGCACTGAAGCTTTCTTT

abundance: -
d_gene: -
v_gene: TRBV30
j_gene: TRBJ2-4
CDR3aa: CAWSDNTPVRENIQYF
CDR3nt: TGTGCCTGGAGTGATAACACCCCCGTCAGGGAAAACATTCAGTACTTC

abundance: -
d_gene: TRBD1
v_gene: TRBV7-9
j_gene: TRBJ1-2
CDR3aa: CASSSQPEQGDLDCDGYTF
CDR3nt: TGTGCCAGCAGCTCCCAACCCGAACAGGGGGACTTAGATTGCGATGGCTACACCTTC

abundance: -
d_gene: -
v_gene: TRBV4-3
j_gene: TRBJ2-2
CDR3aa: CASSQLPGVGTGELFF
CDR3nt: TGCGCCAGCAGCCAACTTCCGGGGGTCGGGACCGGGGAGCTGTTTTTT

abundance: -
d_gene: TRBD2
v_gene: TRBV28
j_gene: TRBJ2-1
CDR3aa: CASSLSTSGEPELYNEQFF
CDR3nt: TGTGCCAGCAGTCTCTCGACTAGCGGGGAACCGGAACTGTACAATGAGCAGTTCTTC

abundance: -
d_gene: -
v_gene: TRBV5-4
j_gene: TRBJ2-1
CDR3aa: CASSLAETYNEQFF
CDR3nt: TGTGCCAGCAGCTTGGCGGAGACCTACAATGAGCAGTTCTTC

abundance: once
d_gene: TRBD2
v_gene: TRBV4-3
j_gene: TRBJ2-5
CDR3aa: CASSQLAGVGQYF
CDR3nt: TGCGCCAGCAGCCAACTAGCGGGGGTAGGCCAGTACTTC

abundance: -
d_gene: TRBD2
v_gene: TRBV2
j_gene: TRBJ2-7
CDR3aa: CASIGQAGPSSYEQYF
CDR3nt: TGTGCCAGCATCGGGCAAGCGGGGCCAAGCTCCTACGAGCAGTACTTC

abundance: -
d_gene: TRBD1
v_gene: TRBV11-2
j_gene: TRBJ1-1
CDR3aa: CASSPWRDRGRYTEAFF
CDR3nt: TGTGCCAGCAGCCCGTGGCGGGACAGGGGGCGGTATACTGAAGCTTTCTTT

abundance: -
d_gene: -
v_gene: TRBV28
j_gene: TRBJ1-1
CDR3aa: CASSTPEAGDNTEAFF
CDR3nt: TGTGCCAGCAGTACTCCGGAGGCCGGGGATAACACTGAAGCTTTCTTT

abundance: -
d_gene: TRBD2
v_gene: TRBV2
j_gene: TRBJ2-7
CDR3aa: CASSGPEGTSGPYEQYF
CDR3nt: TGTGCCAGCAGTGGCCCTGAAGGGACTAGCGGGCCCTACGAGCAGTACTTC

abundance: -
d_gene: TRBD1
v_gene: TRBV2
j_gene: TRBJ1-1
CDR3aa: CASSPRTGMNTEAFF
CDR3nt: TGTGCCAGCAGCCCAAGGACAGGGATGAACACTGAAGCTTTCTTT

abundance: -
d_gene: -
v_gene: TRBV11-2
j_gene: TRBJ2-5
CDR3aa: CASRAQETQYF
CDR3nt: TGTGCCAGCAGGGCCCAAGAGACCCAGTACTTC

abundance: -
d_gene: TRBD1
v_gene: TRBV15
j_gene: TRBJ2-7
CDR3aa: CATSKRDRGYEQYF
CDR3nt: TGTGCCACCAGCAAGCGGGACAGGGGGTACGAGCAGTACTTC

abundance: few
d_gene: -
v_gene: TRBV29-1
j_gene: TRBJ2-1
CDR3aa: CGTDRFHSYNEQFF
CDR3nt: TGCGGCACAGACAGGTTCCACTCCTACAATGAGCAGTTCTTC

abundance: few
d_gene: TRBD2
v_gene: TRBV4-3
j_gene: TRBJ2-3
CDR3aa: CASSQDFSGNHTDTQYF
CDR3nt: TGCGCCAGCAGCCAAGATTTTAGCGGGAATCATACTGATACGCAGTATTTT

abundance: -
d_gene: TRBD1
v_gene: TRBV5-8
j_gene: TRBJ2-3
CDR3aa: CASSHKGFRDRNTDTQYF
CDR3nt: TGTGCCAGCAGCCACAAAGGGTTCAGGGACAGAAACACAGATACGCAGTATTTT

abundance: -
d_gene: TRBD2
v_gene: TRBV14
j_gene: TRBJ2-7
CDR3aa: CASSRTSGPYEQYF
CDR3nt: TGTGCCAGCAGTCGGACTAGCGGCCCTTACGAGCAGTACTTC

abundance: -
d_gene: -
v_gene: TRBV29-1
j_gene: TRBJ2-1
CDR3aa: CSVGQINEQFF
CDR3nt: TGCAGCGTTGGACAGATCAATGAGCAGTTCTTC

abundance: -
d_gene: TRBD2
v_gene: TRBV5-1
j_gene: TRBJ2-1
CDR3aa: CASTREESERGGHEQFF
CDR3nt: TGCGCCAGCACCCGGGAGGAGTCGGAGCGGGGGGGCCATGAGCAGTTCTTC

abundance: -
d_gene: TRBD2
v_gene: TRBV14
j_gene: TRBJ2-5
CDR3aa: CASSERGGPPETQYF
CDR3nt: TGTGCCAGCAGCGAGCGCGGGGGGCCCCCAGAGACCCAGTACTTC

abundance: -
d_gene: -
v_gene: TRBV25-1
j_gene: TRBJ1-2
CDR3aa: CASSEGGGFGYGYTF
CDR3nt: TGTGCCAGCAGTGAAGGGGGGGGTTTTGGCTATGGCTACACCTTC

abundance: once
d_gene: -
v_gene: TRBV14
j_gene: TRBJ2-3
CDR3aa: CASSQGGSSITDTQYF
CDR3nt: TGTGCCAGCAGCCAAGGAGGGAGCTCCATCACAGATACGCAGTATTTT

abundance: -
d_gene: -
v_gene: TRBV28
j_gene: TRBJ1-4
CDR3aa: CASSSFYPSNEKLFF
CDR3nt: TGTGCCAGCAGCTCATTCTACCCATCTAATGAAAAACTGTTTTTT

abundance: -
d_gene: TRBD2
v_gene: TRBV6-5
j_gene: TRBJ2-3
CDR3aa: CASSYPTGGHTDTQYF
CDR3nt: TGTGCCAGCAGTTACCCGACGGGGGGGCATACAGATACGCAGTATTTT